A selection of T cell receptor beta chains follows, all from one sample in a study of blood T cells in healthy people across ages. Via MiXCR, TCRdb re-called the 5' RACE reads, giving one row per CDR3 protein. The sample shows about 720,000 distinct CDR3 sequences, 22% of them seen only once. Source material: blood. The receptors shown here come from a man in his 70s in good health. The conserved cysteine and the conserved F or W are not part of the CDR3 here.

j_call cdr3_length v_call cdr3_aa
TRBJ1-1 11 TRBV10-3 AISSDRLTEAF
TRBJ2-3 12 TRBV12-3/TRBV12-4 ASSSGTASDTQY
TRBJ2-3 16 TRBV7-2 ASSPHRTGTSGTDTQY
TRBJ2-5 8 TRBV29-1 SVAVETQY
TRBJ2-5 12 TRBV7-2 ASSQTPRVETQY
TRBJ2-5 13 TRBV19 ASSGTKGSQETQY
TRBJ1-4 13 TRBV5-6 ASSDGQGTNEKLF
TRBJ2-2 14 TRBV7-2 ASILSGTVNTGELF
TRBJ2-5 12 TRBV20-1 SAWGLAAQETQY
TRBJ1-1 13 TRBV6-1 ASSTGANMNTEAF
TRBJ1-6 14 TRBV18 ASSQARQKANSPLH
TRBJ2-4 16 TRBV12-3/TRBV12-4 ASSGQGAVGKAKNIQY
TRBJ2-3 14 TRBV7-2 ASSFASGGRSDTQY
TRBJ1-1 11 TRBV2 TSRADRHTEAF
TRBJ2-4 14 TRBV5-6 ASSFNLWPPKNIQY
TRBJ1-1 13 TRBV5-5 ASSRTGGITTEAF
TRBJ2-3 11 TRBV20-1 SASSPGQSPQY
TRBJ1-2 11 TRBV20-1 SALRGRNYGYT
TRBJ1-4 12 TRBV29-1 SVPSGGANEKLF
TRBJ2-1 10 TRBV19 ASSIGGGEQF
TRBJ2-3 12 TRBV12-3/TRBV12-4 ASTLAGGGDTQY
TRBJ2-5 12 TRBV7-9 ASSSRGLWETQY
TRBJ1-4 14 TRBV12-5 ASGLTWDREDRKLF
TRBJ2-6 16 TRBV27 ASSLFPTRFSGANVLT
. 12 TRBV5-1 ASSPSGVSYEQY